This paragraph covers one T cell receptor (beta chain) sequence. Its specificity is unknown. This specimen comes from a study of T-cell reconstitution after alpha-beta-depleted transplantation in children. Whole-study results and caveats: Several patients had high TCRbeta diversity at day 60; it came from surviving recipient T cells and thymic progenitors. By about two months after transplant, alpha-beta T cells reportedly arose from several hundred graft clones that had expanded.

This CDR3 has 14 amino acids. The V gene's germline CDR1 is SGHTA and CDR2 FQGNSA. Unmatched junction bases numbered 1, after V lost 2 bases and J lost 8 bases. Unique molecular identifiers were used to barcode this TCRbeta library. Via MiXCR, TCRdb re-called the PCR reads, giving one row per CDR3 protein. The table has approximately 430,000 distinct CDR3 sequences, 15% to 20% seen once. The specimen comprised PBMCs, mostly from graft donor cells, sampled 360 days after TCRalphabeta/CD19-depleted stem cell transplant. The chain joins TRBV7-2 to TRBJ2-1; 12 positions agree with TRBD2. The receptor was derived from a boy under two years old who had a stem cell transplant for Wiskott-Aldrich syndrome, so the T cells may come from the graft donor. CDR3 loop: CASSLLAGGYEQFF. The DNA of the CDR3 is TGTGCCAGCAGCTTACTAGCGGGAGGGTATGAGCAGTTCTTC.